The rows below give T cell receptor beta chains drawn from one sample of a study of regulatory T cells in long-lasting Graves disease. TCRdb analysed the multiplex PCR reads with MiXCR anew, one entry per CDR3 protein. Of roughly 420,000 distinct CDR3 sequences listed, about 15% were seen once; the top ten hold approximately 17%. The sample also formed part of further work on T cells in Graves' hyperthyroidism and ophthalmopathy.

The sample consisted of peripheral blood mononuclear cells (PBMCs), taken at new diagnosis, from a patient treated with antithyroid drugs. These receptors all stem from a woman aged 45-65 years with Graves disease. Both conserved end residues are part of each CDR3. The D gene is left open where the match is weak. Some rows have no size entry. The others give once, few or many, or a class for an expanded clone.

d_gene	v_gene	abundance	j_gene	CDR3nt	CDR3aa
NA	TRBV19	few	TRBJ2-5	TGTGCCAGTAGTGCACAGCAGGGCGGAACGGAGACCCAGTACTTC	CASSAQQGGTETQYF
NA	TRBV12-3/TRBV12-4	many	TRBJ1-3	TGTGCCAGCAGACCAATTACTACCGACTCTGGAAACACCATATATTTT	CASRPITTDSGNTIYF
TRBD1	TRBV5-6	NA	TRBJ2-1	TGTGCCAGCAGCTTGGTCCGGGACAGGGCGATCTTC	CASSLVRDRAIF
NA	TRBV11-2	few	TRBJ2-3	TGTGCCAGCAGTCCCGAGGGAACGGGAGATGGATATACGCAGTATTTT	CASSPEGTGDGYTQYF
TRBD2	TRBV20-1	NA	TRBJ2-3	TGCAGTGCTACCGGGACTAGCGGGAGGTTTGGCACAGATACGCAGTATTTT	CSATGTSGRFGTDTQYF
NA	TRBV20-1	NA	TRBJ2-7	TGCAGTGCTGCGGGCAGTGGACTCTACGAGCAGTACTTC	CSAAGSGLYEQYF
NA	TRBV7-2	many	TRBJ2-3	TGTGCCAGCAGCTCCGCCCCCAGGGATGGGTGGTTCGCAGATACGCAGTATTTT	CASSSAPRDGWFADTQYF
NA	TRBV30	many	TRBJ2-3	TGTGCCTGGAGTGTTAAGGGGGAGGCAGATACGCAGTATTTT	CAWSVKGEADTQYF
TRBD2	TRBV6-2/TRBV6-3	many	TRBJ2-1	TGTGCCAGCAGTTCGGGAGGGGGATACAATGAGCAGTTCTTC	CASSSGGGYNEQFF
TRBD1	TRBV6-1	many	TRBJ2-7	TGTGCCAGCAGGCGGACAGGGATGGCCTACGAGCAGTACTTC	CASRRTGMAYEQYF
TRBD1	TRBV20-1	few	TRBJ1-4	TGCAGTGCCCAAACCGGGACAGACGCAACTAATGAAAAACTGTTTTTT	CSAQTGTDATNEKLFF
TRBD1	TRBV12-3/TRBV12-4	many	TRBJ2-3	TGTGCCAGCAGCAGCGAAGGCAGGGGGACAGATACGCAGTATTTT	CASSSEGRGTDTQYF
NA	TRBV28	many	TRBJ1-2	TGTGCCAGCAGTTTAGAACAGGAAAGCTATGGCTACACCTTC	CASSLEQESYGYTF
TRBD2	TRBV29-1	many	TRBJ2-7	TGCAGCGGGGGAACCCGACTAGCCCACGAGCAGTACTTC	CSGGTRLAHEQYF
TRBD1	TRBV5-8	many	TRBJ1-1	TGTGCCAGCAGGTTGACAGGGGTGACTGAAGCTTTCTTT	CASRLTGVTEAFF
NA	TRBV4-1	NA	TRBJ1-5	TGCGCCAGCAGCCATGTTGGACGGAGACCCAATCAGCCCCAGCATTTT	CASSHVGRRPNQPQHF
TRBD1	TRBV6-1	many	TRBJ1-6	TGTGCCAGCAGTGACGGAACCGGGACAGGGAATGGGGTCGGCAACTATAATTCACCCCTCCACTTT	CASSDGTGTGNGVGNYNSPLHF
NA	TRBV3-1	NA	TRBJ2-7	TGTGCCAGCAGCCAAGGTTTACTCTACTCCTACGAGCAGTACTTC	CASSQGLLYSYEQYF
TRBD2	TRBV7-3	few	TRBJ2-1	TGTGCCAGCAGCCCACTAACGGGGGGGACTGGGGGGTTGTTCTTC	CASSPLTGGTGGLFF
NA	TRBV5-1	many	TRBJ2-7	TGCGCCAGCAGCTTGGTAGCAGGGCCCGACTACGAGCAGTACTTC	CASSLVAGPDYEQYF
TRBD1	TRBV6-5	many	TRBJ1-2	TGTGCCAGCAGTTGGGGACAGCTAAACTATGGCTACACCTTC	CASSWGQLNYGYTF
NA	TRBV18	many	TRBJ1-2	TGTGCCAGCAGTGACAGTAACTATGGCTACACCTTC	CASSDSNYGYTF
NA	TRBV11-2	many	TRBJ2-5	TGTGCCAGCAGCTTAGGTCCGAAAGAGACCCAGTACTTC	CASSLGPKETQYF
TRBD1	TRBV5-1	few	TRBJ2-7	TGCGCCAGCAGCTCCTCACCCGGGACAGAAGCCTACGAGCAGTACTTC	CASSSSPGTEAYEQYF
NA	TRBV20-1	many	TRBJ2-7	TGCAGTGCTAGCGTGTCGGGACCAGCCTACGAGCAGTACTTC	CSASVSGPAYEQYF
NA	TRBV3-1	many	TRBJ2-3	TGTGCCAGCAGCCAAGGAGTCGGGGGAAGGGGCACAGATACGCAGTATTTT	CASSQGVGGRGTDTQYF
TRBD2	TRBV6-2/TRBV6-3	NA	TRBJ2-7	TGTGCCAGCAGTTGGACTAGCGTCTACGAGCAGTACTTC	CASSWTSVYEQYF
NA	TRBV18	NA	TRBJ2-5	TGTGCCAGCTCACCGCGCACCGTCGGACCAGCGGACTCAGGGACCCAGTACTTC	CASSPRTVGPADSGTQYF
TRBD2	TRBV5-6	NA	TRBJ2-2	TGTGCCAGCAGCTTGGCGCTAGCGGGAGTCTACACCGGGGAGCTGTTTTTT	CASSLALAGVYTGELFF
NA	TRBV20-1	many	TRBJ2-1	TGCAGTGCTAGCAAGGTCTCGAGCTCCTACAATGAGCAGTTCTTC	CSASKVSSSYNEQFF
NA	TRBV2	NA	TRBJ1-1	TGTGCCAGCAGTGCTAGCCGGCCGGAAATAGAAGAAGCTTTCTTT	CASSASRPEIEEAFF
NA	TRBV11-2	many	TRBJ1-2	TGTGCCACCCTGCGCCGGGCGGAGGACTATGGCTACACCTTC	CATLRRAEDYGYTF
NA	TRBV28	many	TRBJ2-5	TGTGCCAGCAGTTCCGAACAGCCCCAAGAGACCCAGTACTTC	CASSSEQPQETQYF
NA	TRBV7-2	many	TRBJ1-2	TGTGCCAGCAGCTTACCGGGACGGATCTATGGCTACACCTTC	CASSLPGRIYGYTF
NA	TRBV7-7	NA	TRBJ2-1	TGTGCCAGCAGCTTAGGCCGGACGGGATACAATGAGCAGTTCTTC	CASSLGRTGYNEQFF
NA	TRBV5-1	NA	TRBJ1-1	TGCGCCAGCAGCTTGGCCCAAGGGTGGGAGGAGACTGAAGCTTTCTTT	CASSLAQGWEETEAFF
TRBD1	TRBV12-3/TRBV12-4	many	TRBJ2-2	TGTGCCAGCAGTCCTCGGACAGGGGGTGACACCGGGGAGCTGTTTTTT	CASSPRTGGDTGELFF
NA	TRBV6-1	many	TRBJ2-2	TGTGCCAGCAGACCCGGACGGAGAACCTACGCGAACACCGGGGAGCTGTTTTTT	CASRPGRRTYANTGELFF
NA	TRBV4-1	NA	TRBJ2-3	TGCGCCAGCAGCCAAGATGGGCGACTGACAGATACGCAGTATTTT	CASSQDGRLTDTQYF
TRBD1	TRBV28	many	TRBJ2-7	TGTGCCAGCAGTTCCTTCCGGGACAGGGACGAGCAGTACTTC	CASSSFRDRDEQYF
NA	TRBV9	NA	TRBJ2-7	TGTGCCAGCAGCGGGTCCTTGGGGCGGGACGAGCAGTACTTC	CASSGSLGRDEQYF
TRBD2	TRBV20-1	NA	TRBJ2-7	TGCAGTGCTAGAGACCTTAGCGGGAGGGTACCATACGAGCAGTACTTC	CSARDLSGRVPYEQYF
NA	TRBV28	NA	TRBJ2-7	TGTGCCAGCAGTTCCCGGGTAGATTCCTACGAGCAGTACTTC	CASSSRVDSYEQYF
NA	TRBV28	many	TRBJ1-1	TGTGCCAGCAGTTTGGTCCCCCCTTCCAAAGCTTTCTTT	CASSLVPPSKAFF
NA	TRBV28	NA	TRBJ1-3	TGTGCCAGCAGTTCGGCCAGCAGCTCTGGAAACACCATATATTTT	CASSSASSSGNTIYF
TRBD2	TRBV5-4	many	TRBJ2-1	TGTGCCAGCAGCAACCTAGCGGAAAGCTACAATGAGCAGTTCTTC	CASSNLAESYNEQFF
TRBD1	TRBV28	many	TRBJ1-6	TGTGCCAGCAGTCCGACGGAGGGGGCGAATACACCCCTCCACTTT	CASSPTEGANTPLHF
NA	TRBV30	few	TRBJ1-4	TGTGCAGGGTCCGGGGGCATTAATGAAAAACTGTTTTTT	CAGSGGINEKLFF
NA	TRBV20-1	many	TRBJ1-1	TGCAGTGCCCCACGCCGCGAGGGGGGGGTCGGCATGAACACTGAAGCTTTCTTT	CSAPRREGGVGMNTEAFF
NA	TRBV20-1	NA	TRBJ2-7	TGCAGTGCTAGAGTTAGCCATCCGAAGCAGTACTTC	CSARVSHPKQYF
NA	TRBV4-1	once	TRBJ1-3	TGCGCCAGCAGCCAACGACCCACCTCCTCTGGAAACACCATATATTTT	CASSQRPTSSGNTIYF
NA	TRBV2	many	TRBJ1-6	TGTGCCAGCAGTGAAGCGGGATTGGGTTCACCCCTCCACTTT	CASSEAGLGSPLHF
TRBD1	TRBV7-3	few	TRBJ1-2	TGTGCCAGCAGCCCCTGGGAGTTGACAGGGGTGGGCTACACCTTC	CASSPWELTGVGYTF
TRBD2	TRBV7-2	many	TRBJ2-1	TGTGCCAGCAGCTTAGCCGCCCCCGAGACTAGCGGCTACAATGAGCAGTTCTTC	CASSLAAPETSGYNEQFF
TRBD2	TRBV7-3	many	TRBJ2-3	TGTGCCAGCAGCCAAAGCGGGAGCTTGTCAGATACGCAGTATTTT	CASSQSGSLSDTQYF
TRBD1	TRBV11-2	many	TRBJ1-1	TGTGCCAGCAGCTTCCTGGGACAGGGGGCTACTGAAGCTTTCTTT	CASSFLGQGATEAFF
NA	TRBV4-1	NA	TRBJ2-7	TGCGCCAGCAGCCAAGAAAGGGCAACAGCAGGGTATGAGCAGTACTTC	CASSQERATAGYEQYF